The clone carrying this TCR beta chain occurred once. This entry is derived from a study of blood T cell repertoires in COVID-19. Study at large: Whether acute or convalescent, the COVID-19 samples came from the United States, Italy and Spain.

Repertoires were generated with immunoSEQ multiplex PCR, while TCRdb's copy carries only in-frame clones and drops some. The sample includes roughly 200,000 clones, around 85% of them seen just once. With V trimmed by 3 bases and J by 4 bases, 4 bases remained unmatched. CDR3 size: 14 residues. The germline V gene has CDR1 LGHDT and CDR2 YNNKEL (reference sequence). Individuals aged about 18 to 100 years were recruited from some 26 US areas. Symptom resolution, clearance, or two negative PCRs marked the recovered donors of Cohort 3. This TCR was recovered from a man aged 35 to 55 who had recovered from COVID-19. Sequenced sample: PBMCs or T cells enriched from blood (not recorded which). This chain connects TRBV3-1 (or the pseudogene TRBV3-2) to TRBJ2-5, with 8 bases fitting TRBD1. CDR3 in DNA: TGTGCCAGCAGCCATGGACAGGGCGGAGAGACCCAGTACTTC. Protein product: CASSHGQGGETQYF.